Listed here are 32 T cell receptor beta chains from one sample, sequenced in a study of early T cells in non-severe SARS-CoV-2 infection. TCRdb analysed the 5' RACE reads with MiXCR anew, one entry per CDR3 protein. The table records roughly 93,000 distinct CDR3 sequences, over 12% of them present only once. The sample comprised whole blood. The source is an adult who was a healthcare worker with PCR-confirmed SARS-CoV-2 infection or an uninfected control (not recorded which).

The table lists this clonotype with many counts. DNA of the CDR3: TGTGCCAGCAGCCCAGCGGGGGGGCCCTACAATGAGCAGTTCTTC. Encoded protein: CASSPAGGPYNEQFF. V and J are TRBV7-9 and TRBJ2-1; TRBD2 aligns across 10 bases. The germline V gene encodes CDR1 SEHNR and CDR2 FQNEAQ (reference sequence). The CDR3 sequence is 15 residues long. The trim removed 5 bases at V and 2 bases at J, leaving 3 bases unmatched.

This clonotype was observed many times. CDR3 DNA: TGTGCCAGCAGTGAAACGGTGAACACTGAAGCTTTCTTT. This gives the protein CASSETVNTEAFF. The gene calls are TRBV2 and TRBJ1-1; unclear D gene. The CDR3 extends over 13 amino acids. The germline gives CDR1 SNHLY, CDR2 FYNNEI. V lost 2 bases to trimming and J lost 0 bases, with 4 bases between them. Full variable domain (remainder filled in from reference TRBV2 and TRBJ1-1): EPEVTQTPSHQVTQMGQEVILRCVPISNHLYFYWYRQILGQKVEFLVSFYNNEISEKSEIFDDQFSVERPDGSNFTLKIRSTKLEDSAMYFCASSETVNTEAFFGQGTRLTVV.

The sample holds a few counts of this clonotype. The J gene is TRBJ1-1, the V gene TRBV6-2 or TRBV6-3, with 7 positions matching TRBD1. Per the germline V gene, CDR1 is MNHEY and CDR2 is SVGEGT. The length of the CDR3 is 14 residues. Trimming took 2 bases from V and 3 from J; bases not matched to a gene: 3. CDR3 DNA sequence: TGTGCCAGCAGTTACAGGACAGGCGACACTGAAGCTTTCTTT. Protein sequence: CASSYRTGDTEAFF.

The table lists this clonotype with a few counts. V gene TRBV20-1 combines with J gene TRBJ2-3, with D tentatively TRBD2 (5 bases). Germline loops: CDR1 DFQATT, CDR2 SNEGSKA (reference sequence). This CDR3 spans 13 amino acids. V was cut by 8 bases and J by 4 bases, with 16 bases left in between. CDR3 DNA: TGCAGTCCCGGGAAGAGACATGCAGATACGCAGTATTTT. Translating gives CSPGKRHADTQYF.

In this sample, this clonotype turned up many times. This chain joins TRBV20-1 and TRBJ2-3, with 10 bases fitting TRBD1. There are 15 residues in the CDR3. CDR1 is DFQATT and CDR2 is SNEGSKA in the germline V gene (reference sequence). Germline trimming cut 3 bases from V and 6 bases from J; bases unmatched to any gene: 9. CDR3 region: CSASEWTGGLDTQYF. CDR3 bases: TGCAGTGCTAGTGAGTGGACAGGGGGTTTGGATACGCAGTATTTT.

CDR3 region: CASQTSGGPYNEQFF. CDR3 DNA: TGTGCCAGCCAGACTAGCGGGGGACCCTACAATGAGCAGTTCTTC. The chain carries TRBV27 and TRBJ2-1; 12 bases are a match to TRBD2. Germline V lookup: CDR1 MNHEY, CDR2 SMNVEV (reference sequence). This CDR3 region has 15 residues. Trimming removed 8 bases from V and 2 bases from J; junction bases left unmatched: 4.

The gene calls are TRBV6-6 and TRBJ1-1; TRBD1 agrees at 11 bases. V dropped 5 bases and J dropped 4; count of bases not matched to a gene: 3. This CDR3 has 14 residues. Germline V lookup: CDR1 MNHNY, CDR2 SVGAGI (reference sequence). The CDR3 here is CASSGGTGGTEAFF. The DNA for the CDR3 is TGTGCCAGCAGTGGGGGGACAGGGGGCACTGAAGCTTTCTTT.

CDR3 in DNA: TGTGCCAGCAGCTCAACCGGGACAAAGTACAATGAGCAGTTCTTC. Amino acids: CASSSTGTKYNEQFF. The V and J genes are TRBV12-3 or TRBV12-4 and TRBJ2-1; a weak D match, TRBD1 (6 bases). CDR3 length equals 15 residues. V was cut by 6 bases and J by 4 bases, with 16 bases left in between.

This clonotype came up many times. V gene TRBV30 combines with J gene TRBJ1-1; weak D call: TRBD1 (6 bases). V dropped 7 bases and J dropped 4 bases, with 25 bases sitting between them. The germline V gene has CDR1 GTSNPN and CDR2 SVGIG (reference sequence). This CDR3 is built from 16 residues. This CDR3 reads CALLNKRGRGTTEAFF. As DNA, the CDR3 is TGTGCCTTACTAAACAAGCGGGGCAGGGGAACCACTGAAGCTTTCTTT.

The chain's CDR3 is CASSIGTSNTEAFF. The CDR3, as DNA: TGTGCCAGCAGCATCGGGACATCGAACACTGAAGCTTTCTTT. The chain recombines TRBV3-1 with TRBJ1-1, with D possibly TRBD1 on 6 matching bases. Germline loops: CDR1 LGHDT, CDR2 YNNKEL (reference sequence). CDR3 length: 14 amino acids. V was cut by 5 bases and J by 1 base, with 11 bases left in between. The complete variable domain, with remaining parts taken from reference TRBV3-1 and TRBJ1-1, reads DTAVSQTPKYLVTQMGNDKSIKCEQNLGHDTMYWYKQDSKKFLKIMFSYNNKELIINETVPNRFSPKSPDKAHLNLHINSLELGDSAVYFCASSIGTSNTEAFFGQGTRLTVV.

This clonotype was counted between two and nine times. The CDR3 nucleotides read TGTGCCAGCAGCGTAGGTCCGAATTCACCCCTCCACTTT. The encoded protein is CASSVGPNSPLHF. V is TRBV9 and J is TRBJ1-6; no firm D call. Germline lookup yields CDR1 SGDLS and CDR2 YYNGEE. The V end was cut by 0 bases, the J end by 7 bases, with 5 bases between. The CDR3 consists of 13 residues. Full variable domain (outside the CDR3, taken from reference TRBV9 and TRBJ1-6): DSGVTQTPKHLITATGQRVTLRCSPRSGDLSVYWYQQSLDQGLQFLIQYYNGEERAKGNILERFSAQQFPDLHSELNLSSLELGDSALYFCASSVGPNSPLHFGNGTRLTVT.

This clonotype was observed many times. The chain carries TRBV5-5 and TRBJ2-1; possible D gene TRBD1, 7 bases. The CDR3 runs 14 residues. The V end lost 4 bases, the J end lost 7 bases, and 15 bases lay between the germline ends. CDR1 is SGHKS and CDR2 is YYEKEE in the germline V gene (reference sequence). For the CDR3, the DNA is TGTGCCAGCAGCCGCGGGACAGTGAAAAATGAGCAGTTCTTC. It translates to CASSRGTVKNEQFF.

The chain carries TRBV6-4 and TRBJ2-1; D may match TRBD1 or TRBD2 (6 bases each). The germline V and J ends were trimmed by 3 bases and 0 bases, with 18 bases remaining between them. The CDR3 length is 18 residues. Germline CDR1 MRHNA, CDR2 SNTAGT. In DNA form, the CDR3 reads TGTGCCAGCAGTGAGAGTCAAGGGGGGAGGAGCTCCTACAATGAGCAGTTCTTC. Amino acid sequence: CASSESQGGRSSYNEQFF.

There are a few counts of this clonotype. The chain recombines TRBV3-1 with TRBJ2-3; D call uncertain. The CDR3 is 15 residues long. Per the germline V gene, CDR1 is LGHDT and CDR2 is YNNKEL (reference sequence). Between the trimmed V and J ends, which lost 3 bases and 3 bases, there was a span of 13 bases. This chain's CDR3 is CASSQRHSHTDTQYF. In DNA form, the CDR3 reads TGTGCCAGCAGCCAGAGGCACTCCCATACAGATACGCAGTATTTT.

This clonotype has more than one count but fewer than ten. This chain's CDR3 is CASSGTDRGRSNQPQHF. CDR3 bases: TGTGCCAGCAGTGGTACTGACAGGGGAAGAAGTAACCAGCCCCAGCATTTT. The genes are TRBV6-1 and TRBJ1-5, with 8 nucleotides matching TRBD1. The CDR3 sequence is 17 residues long. The germline V gene has CDR1 MNHNS and CDR2 SASEGT. With V trimmed by 4 bases and J by 7 bases, 15 bases remained unmatched.

This clonotype has only a few counts. The chain links TRBV15 to TRBJ2-4; D not resolved. The V end lost 1 base, the J end lost 3 bases, and 16 bases lay between the germline ends. Germline assignment: CDR1 LNHNV and CDR2 YYDKDF (reference sequence). CDR3 length equals 17 residues. CDR3 loop: CATSRVQISGVKNIQYF. The DNA for the CDR3 is TGTGCCACCAGCAGAGTTCAGATTTCGGGTGTCAAAAACATTCAGTACTTC.

As concerns this clonotype: At one end the junction does not follow the germline gene, possibly because of a read error. The chain combines TRBV30 with TRBJ2-4, with D unclear. This CDR3 region has 13 residues. Germline V gives CDR1 GTSNPN, CDR2 SVGIG (reference sequence). The CDR3 nucleotides are TGTGCCTTAAGGTACCGAGCCGAAAACATTCAGTACTTC. Its protein is CALRYRAENIQYF.

This rearrangement joins TRBV28 to TRBJ1-1; the D gene is possibly TRBD1 (5 bases). Deletions cut 2 bases from V and 3 bases from J, with 10 bases between. This CDR3 contains 14 residues. Germline V CDR1 and CDR2: MDHEN, SYDVKM. The CDR3 coding sequence is TGTGCCAGCAGTTTAGGGACGGAATACACTGAAGCTTTCTTT. Translation: CASSLGTEYTEAFF.

V gene TRBV4-2 combines with J gene TRBJ2-4, with D perhaps TRBD1 or TRBD2 (5 bases each). The CDR3 is made up of 16 amino acids. Germline values: CDR1 LGHNA, CDR2 YNFKEQ. V was shortened by 1 base and J by 8 bases, with 18 bases between the two germline ends. The CDR3 is CASSQVLMGPIDIQYF. The CDR3 DNA sequence: TGTGCCAGCAGCCAAGTCTTAATGGGACCGATAGACATTCAGTACTTC.

This clonotype has more than one count but fewer than ten. The chain links TRBV27 to TRBJ2-1, with TRBD1 identical over 7 bases. Germline V gene sequence: CDR1 MNHEY, CDR2 SMNVEV (reference sequence). The CDR3 loop spans 15 amino acids. With V trimmed by 2 bases and J by 5 bases, 6 bases remained unmatched. The CDR3 nucleotides are TGTGCCAGCAGTTTAGGCCAGGGGGAAGACAATGAGCAGTTCTTC. It codes for CASSLGQGEDNEQFF.

The chain combines TRBV6-6 with TRBJ1-5, with a possible D match to TRBD1 (5 bases). The CDR3 length is 14 residues. Germline lookup yields CDR1 MNHNY and CDR2 SVGAGI (reference sequence). V was trimmed by 1 base and J by 4 bases, leaving 8 bases between them. The CDR3 coding sequence is TGTGCCAGCAGTTACTTGGGGGGTAATCAGCCCCAGCATTTT. This translates into CASSYLGGNQPQHF.

This chain uses TRBV7-9 with TRBJ2-1; D is unresolved. The CDR3 has 14 residues. Trimming pared 5 bases from V and 0 bases from J, leaving 8 bases between. Germline assignment: CDR1 SEHNR and CDR2 FQNEAQ (reference sequence). The CDR3 here is CASSPWASYNEQFF. Here the CDR3 DNA reads TGTGCCAGCAGCCCATGGGCCTCCTACAATGAGCAGTTCTTC.

This clonotype was seen a few times. CDR3 amino acids: CASSGQGGGQPQHF. The CDR3 DNA follows: TGTGCCAGCAGTGGACAGGGAGGCGGACAGCCCCAGCATTTT. J is TRBJ1-5 and V is TRBV2; 7 bases fit TRBD1. V lost 4 bases and J lost 7; bases outside the gene matches: 7. The CDR3 sequence is 14 residues long. Germline CDR1 SNHLY, CDR2 FYNNEI.

This chain joins TRBV30 and TRBJ2-1, with D perhaps matching TRBD1 or TRBD2 (6 bases each). The CDR3 has 17 residues. Trimming removed 1 base at V and 0 bases at J, with 16 bases between. Looked up from germline, CDR1 is GTSNPN and CDR2 is SVGIG (reference sequence). Written as DNA, the CDR3 is TGTGCCTGGAGTGCTTTTACGGGGGCCAGCTCCTACAATGAGCAGTTCTTC. It is translated as CAWSAFTGASSYNEQFF.

This clonotype was picked up a small number of times. The chain has TRBV5-1 and TRBJ2-3; D is perhaps TRBD2 (7 bases). Germline loops: CDR1 SGHRS, CDR2 YFSETQ. Between the trimmed V and J ends, which lost 0 bases and 5 bases, there was a span of 10 bases. The CDR3 is made up of 14 amino acids. This CDR3 reads CASSLEGGRDTQYF. CDR3 DNA sequence: TGCGCCAGCAGCTTGGAGGGGGGGAGAGATACGCAGTATTTT.

This clonotype turned up a few times. The junction differs from germline at one of its ends, possibly a read error. The rearrangement links TRBV29-1 to TRBJ1-1; 7 positions agree with TRBD1. Germline CDR1 is SQVTM and CDR2 is ANQGSEA. CDR3 length: 11 residues. The CDR3 spells CSVEGTVEAFF. Written as DNA, the CDR3 is TGCAGCGTAGAAGGGACAGTTGAAGCTTTCTTT.

This clonotype came up a few times. The chain links TRBV30 to TRBJ1-5; D remains unclear. The germline V and J ends were trimmed by 2 bases and 4 bases, with 9 bases remaining between them. CDR1 and CDR2 (germline): GTSNPN, SVGIG (reference sequence). This CDR3 spans 13 amino acids. This chain's CDR3 is CAWSRAQNQPQHF. For the CDR3, the DNA is TGTGCCTGGAGTCGGGCCCAAAATCAGCCCCAGCATTTT.

This clonotype was found a few times. DNA for the CDR3: TGTGCCATCAGTGGGGGGGCCGTGGAGACCCAGTACTTC. Translated: CAISGGAVETQYF. V usage is TRBV10-3 and J usage is TRBJ2-5; D tentatively reads TRBD1 or TRBD2 (6 bases each). Trimming pared 4 bases from V and 5 bases from J, leaving 11 bases between. The CDR3 has 13 residues. Germline V CDR1 and CDR2: ENHRY, SYGVKD.

The rearrangement joins TRBV2 to TRBJ1-3, with D maybe TRBD1 (5 bases). The CDR3 has 14 amino acids. The V end lost 6 bases, the J end lost 9 bases, and 18 bases lay between the germline ends. Germline V gives CDR1 SNHLY, CDR2 FYNNEI. The CDR3: CASSRDGQPGTIYF. CDR3 sequence (DNA): TGTGCCAGCAGCCGGGACGGCCAGCCAGGCACCATATATTTT.

The chain joins TRBV11-2 to TRBJ2-5, with 8 bases that match TRBD1. Germline CDR1 and CDR2: SGHAT and FQNNGV. CDR3 length: 16 residues. J gave up 0 bases and V 3 bases, and 6 bases lay outside the gene matches. CDR3 bases: TGTGCCAGCAGCTTTCCGCCAGGGGGCTACCAAGAGACCCAGTACTTC. Its protein product is CASSFPPGGYQETQYF. Full variable domain (remainder filled in from reference TRBV11-2 and TRBJ2-5): EAGVAQSPRYKIIEKRQSVAFWCNPISGHATLYWYQQILGQGPKLLIQFQNNGVVDDSQLPKDRFSAERLKGVDSTLKIQPAKLEDSAVYLCASSFPPGGYQETQYFGPGTRLLVL.

This clonotype was detected many times. The rearrangement joins TRBV12-3 or TRBV12-4 to TRBJ2-2, with D possibly being TRBD1 (6 bases). V lost 1 base to trimming and J lost 7 bases, with 22 bases between them. The length of the CDR3 is 18 residues. CDR3 in DNA: TGTGCCAGCAGTTTAGGGGTTGCTGGGACACCTTCCGACGGGGAGCTGTTTTTT. Amino acid sequence: CASSLGVAGTPSDGELFF.

The V call is TRBV24-1, the J call TRBJ2-3, with D possibly matching TRBD1 (6 bases). Trimming pared 1 base from V and 3 bases from J, leaving 19 bases between. Germline CDR1 and CDR2: KGHDR and SFDVKD. This CDR3 region has 18 residues. The CDR3 loop is CATSDFPLRGIRTDTQYF. The CDR3 DNA is TGTGCCACCAGTGATTTCCCCCTCAGGGGAATACGAACAGATACGCAGTATTTT.